This T cell receptor beta chain was captured in a study of metastatic and nonmetastatic thyroid tumors. The CDR3 runs 14 residues. The germline CDR1 and CDR2 sequences are MDHEN and SYDVKM. V lost 1 base and J lost 0, with 4 bases in between. Not a single patient had been given any form of treatment at any point before undergoing thyroid surgery. TCRdb recomputed clones from the PCR reads via MiXCR. The profile shows about 21,000 clones, about 30% of them singletons. The table lists this clone with many counts. This TCR was sampled from a female donor with papillary thyroid cancer or a benign thyroid nodule (not recorded which). Some clones in this sample may be carry-over from other donors' samples. V gene TRBV28 combines with J gene TRBJ1-3, with D unresolved. Sequenced input: blood. The CDR3 DNA is TGTGCCAGCAGTTTATCTGGCTCTGGAAACACCATATATTTT. Its protein product is CASSLSGSGNTIYF.